The present entry profiles one T cell receptor beta chain with its context. The data derive from a study of control samples from healthy donors and cancer patients. Sequenced by immunoSEQ multiplex PCR; TCRdb stores in-frame clones only, minus some. The sample has 150,000 to 200,000 clones, 85% to 90% seen once; the top ten hold approximately 1.8%. Germline V gene lookup returns CDR1 MGHRA and CDR2 YSYEKL. CDR3 size: 17 residues. The V and J ends lost 1 base and 2 bases respectively, with 18 bases between them. This TCR was recovered from a man between 18 and 35 years old in good health. The specimen was blood. The rearrangement joins TRBV4-1 to TRBJ2-7, with D possibly TRBD1 on 6 matching bases. The CDR3 reads CASSQAYEGDLPYEQYF. Written as DNA, the CDR3 is TGCGCCAGCAGCCAAGCCTATGAGGGGGACCTCCCCTACGAGCAGTACTTC.